This entry describes one TCR beta chain. Its antigen is not identified. Sequenced by immunoSEQ multiplex PCR; TCRdb stores in-frame clones only, minus some. Of roughly 1.4 million clones in the sample, about 98.5% were seen once. This CDR3 is built from 17 residues. CDR1 and CDR2 from the germline V gene are KGHSH and LQKENI. The V end lost 4 bases, the J end lost 4 bases, and 22 bases lay between the germline ends. This sample is drawn from a study of shared clonotypes between healthy human individuals. Background on the study: Aged between 18 and 49, the donors were two women and three men.

General study points: In a few donors, around 5% of naive CD4 clonotypes appeared in common. Unshared clonotypes carried lower generation probabilities than those common to all four donors.

The rearrangement uses TRBV18 and TRBJ1-2, with D possibly TRBD1 on 6 matching bases. The sequenced material came from naive CD4+ T cells sorted from blood. Subset meaning: CD45RA+ positively selected. The origin of this receptor is a man aged 25 to 45 in good health. CDR3 protein: CASSQTGQTSPVYGYTF. The CDR3 coding sequence is TGTGCCAGCTCACAAACAGGACAGACTTCGCCAGTCTATGGCTACACCTTC.